This entry describes one T cell receptor (beta chain). Its matching antigen is unknown. The authors loaded roughly 180 ng DNA, 25,000 to 30,000 T cell genomes, into sorted-subset replicate PCRs. The repertoire was sequenced with immunoSEQ multiplex PCR; TCRdb's copy has only in-frame clones and lacks some. The repertoire holds some 2,500,000 clones, with 93% as singletons. Unmatched junction bases numbered 6, after V lost 6 bases and J lost 6 bases. This CDR3 has 13 amino acids. Looked up from germline, CDR1 is SNHLY and CDR2 is FYNNEI. The data originate from a study of shared clonotypes between healthy human individuals. Study-level points and caveats: A handful of donors had 5% to 6.5% of their naive CD4 clonotypes in common. The study found lower generation probabilities in non-shared clonotypes than in those shared by all four donors.

Sequenced: naive CD4+ T cells from PBMCs. As for subset: CD45RA+ positively selected. The V and J genes are TRBV2 and TRBJ2-7, with 9 bases identical to TRBD1. This receptor was taken from a man younger than 35 in good health. Some clones in this sample may be carry-over from other donors' samples. The CDR3 is CASSAGTGIEQYF. CDR3 DNA sequence: TGTGCCAGCAGCGCCGGGACAGGGATCGAGCAGTACTTC.